This T cell receptor beta chain was found in a study of beta chain features in type 1 diabetes. cDNA synthesis used the whole RNA isolate, giving expressed TCRB sequences. The method was immunoSEQ multiplex PCR; TCRdb's version includes in-frame clones alone and lacks a portion of them. The sample has around 450,000 clones; more than 9.5% are singletons. The CDR3 runs 14 residues. The V end lost 3 bases, the J end lost 11 bases, and 16 bases lay between the germline ends. Germline V gene lookup returns CDR1 SGHVS and CDR2 FQNEAQ. Blood was drawn once from each donor into heparinised tubes. The draws averaged around 120 mL. Sorted CD4+ subsets: naive, central memory, regulatory, stem cell-like memory (CD45RO/CCR7/CD25/CD127/CD95/CD27 panel).

The V call is TRBV7-8, the J call TRBJ1-4, with D maybe TRBD1 (5 bases). The TCR originated in a woman under 30 in good health. Sequencing used naive CD4+ T cells from blood. The CDR3 region is CASSLGNAGTKLFF. CDR3 DNA: TGTGCCAGCAGCTTGGGTAATGCCGGGACCAAACTGTTTTTT.